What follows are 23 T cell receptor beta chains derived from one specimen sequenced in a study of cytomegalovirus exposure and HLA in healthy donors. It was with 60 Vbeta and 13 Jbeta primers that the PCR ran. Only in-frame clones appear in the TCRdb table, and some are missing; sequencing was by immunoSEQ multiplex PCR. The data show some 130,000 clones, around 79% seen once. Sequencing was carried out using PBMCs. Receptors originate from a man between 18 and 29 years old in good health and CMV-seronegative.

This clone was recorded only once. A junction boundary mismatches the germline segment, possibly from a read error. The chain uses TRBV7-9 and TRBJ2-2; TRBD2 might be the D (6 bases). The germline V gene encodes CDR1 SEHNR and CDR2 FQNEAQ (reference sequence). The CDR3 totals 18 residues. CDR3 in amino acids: CSSSSPKLAPQGTGELFF. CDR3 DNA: TGTTCCAGCAGCTCCCCCAAACTAGCCCCCCAAGGGACCGGGGAGCTGTTTTTT.

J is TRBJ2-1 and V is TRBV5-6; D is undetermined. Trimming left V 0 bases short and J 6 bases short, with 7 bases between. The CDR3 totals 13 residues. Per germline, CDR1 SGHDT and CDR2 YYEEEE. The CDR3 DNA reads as TGTGCCAGCAGCTTGGACACGCTCAATGAGCAGTTCTTC. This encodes CASSLDTLNEQFF.

The chain's CDR3 is CASSEINYGYTF. The CDR3 nucleotides read TGTGCCAGCAGTGAAATAAACTATGGCTACACCTTC. This chain joins TRBV6-1 and TRBJ1-2; no clear D. This CDR3 region has 12 residues. V lost 2 bases and J 2 bases, leaving 3 bases between the germline ends. Germline CDR1 is MNHNS and CDR2 is SASEGT.

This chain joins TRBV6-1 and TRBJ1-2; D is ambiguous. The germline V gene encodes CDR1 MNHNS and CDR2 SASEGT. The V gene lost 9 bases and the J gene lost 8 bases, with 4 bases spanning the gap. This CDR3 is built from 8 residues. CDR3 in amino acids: CASGGYTF. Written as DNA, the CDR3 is TGTGCCAGTGGCGGCTACACCTTC.

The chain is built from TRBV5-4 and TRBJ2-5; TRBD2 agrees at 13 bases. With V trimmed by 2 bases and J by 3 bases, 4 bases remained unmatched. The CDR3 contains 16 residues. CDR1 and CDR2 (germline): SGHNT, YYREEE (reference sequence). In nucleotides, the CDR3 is TGTGCCAGCAGCTTCACTAGCGGGGGGGCCGAAGAGACCCAGTACTTC. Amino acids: CASSFTSGGAEETQYF.

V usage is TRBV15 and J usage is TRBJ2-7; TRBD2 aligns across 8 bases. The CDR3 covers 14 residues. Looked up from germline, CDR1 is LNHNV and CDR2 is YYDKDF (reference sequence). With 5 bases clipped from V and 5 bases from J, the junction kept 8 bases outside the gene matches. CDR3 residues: CATSPFSGGNEQYF. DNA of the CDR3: TGTGCCACCAGCCCCTTTTCGGGGGGGAACGAGCAGTACTTC.

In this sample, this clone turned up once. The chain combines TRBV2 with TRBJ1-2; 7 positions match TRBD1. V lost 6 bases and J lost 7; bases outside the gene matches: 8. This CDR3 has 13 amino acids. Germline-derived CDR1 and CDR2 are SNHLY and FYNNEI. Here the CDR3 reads CASSETGFGGYTF. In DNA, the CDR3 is TGTGCCAGCAGCGAGACAGGGTTTGGTGGCTACACCTTC.

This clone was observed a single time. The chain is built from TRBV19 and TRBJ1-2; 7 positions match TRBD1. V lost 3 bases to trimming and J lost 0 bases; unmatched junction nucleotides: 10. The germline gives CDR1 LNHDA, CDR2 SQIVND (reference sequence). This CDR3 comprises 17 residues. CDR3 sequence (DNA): TGTGCCAGTAGTATTTCTATTACAGGGGCTGCTAACTATGGCTACACCTTC. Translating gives CASSISITGAANYGYTF.

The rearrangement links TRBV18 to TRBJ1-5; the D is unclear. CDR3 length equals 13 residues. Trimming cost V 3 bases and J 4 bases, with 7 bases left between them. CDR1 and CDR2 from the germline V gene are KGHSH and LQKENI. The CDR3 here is CASSPTENQPQHF. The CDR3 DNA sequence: TGTGCCAGCTCACCGACGGAGAATCAGCCCCAGCATTTT.

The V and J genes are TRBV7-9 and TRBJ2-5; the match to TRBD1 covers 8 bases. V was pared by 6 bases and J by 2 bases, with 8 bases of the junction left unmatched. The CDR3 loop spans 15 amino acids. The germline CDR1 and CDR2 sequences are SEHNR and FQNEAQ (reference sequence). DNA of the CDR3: TGTGCCAGCAGTAACCGACAGGGGCGACAAGAGACCCAGTACTTC. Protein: CASSNRQGRQETQYF.

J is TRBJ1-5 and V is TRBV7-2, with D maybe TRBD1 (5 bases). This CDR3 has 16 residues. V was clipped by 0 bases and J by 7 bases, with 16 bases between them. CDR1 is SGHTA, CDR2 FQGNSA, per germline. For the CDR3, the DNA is TGTGCCAGCAGCTTAGCGCCCCGGGGCGCGGGACAGCCCCAGCATTTT. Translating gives CASSLAPRGAGQPQHF.

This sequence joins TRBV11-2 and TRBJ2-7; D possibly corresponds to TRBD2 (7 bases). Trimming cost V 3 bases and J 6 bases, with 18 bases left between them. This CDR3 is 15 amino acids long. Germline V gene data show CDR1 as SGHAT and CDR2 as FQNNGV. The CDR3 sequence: CASSFPGGGSSEQYF. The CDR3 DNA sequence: TGTGCCAGCAGCTTCCCTGGGGGGGGCTCAAGCGAGCAGTACTTC.

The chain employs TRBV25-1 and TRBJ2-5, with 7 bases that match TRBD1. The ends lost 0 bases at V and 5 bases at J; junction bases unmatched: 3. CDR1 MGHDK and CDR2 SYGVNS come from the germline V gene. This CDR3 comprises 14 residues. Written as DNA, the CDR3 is TGTGCCAGCAGTGAATATACAGGGGCCGAGACCCAGTACTTC. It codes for CASSEYTGAETQYF.

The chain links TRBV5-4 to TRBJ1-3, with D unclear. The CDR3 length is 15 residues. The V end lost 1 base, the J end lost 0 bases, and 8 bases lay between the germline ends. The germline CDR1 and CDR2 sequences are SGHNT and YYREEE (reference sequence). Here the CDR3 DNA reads TGTGCCAGCAGCTTGCCCGGGGACTCTGGAAACACCATATATTTT. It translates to CASSLPGDSGNTIYF.

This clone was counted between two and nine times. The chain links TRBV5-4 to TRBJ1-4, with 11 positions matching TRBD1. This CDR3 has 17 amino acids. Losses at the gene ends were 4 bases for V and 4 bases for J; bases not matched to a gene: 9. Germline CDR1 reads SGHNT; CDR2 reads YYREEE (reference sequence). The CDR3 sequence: CASSRSGTGGFNEKLFF. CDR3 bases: TGTGCCAGCAGCAGGTCCGGGACAGGGGGTTTTAATGAAAAACTGTTTTTT.

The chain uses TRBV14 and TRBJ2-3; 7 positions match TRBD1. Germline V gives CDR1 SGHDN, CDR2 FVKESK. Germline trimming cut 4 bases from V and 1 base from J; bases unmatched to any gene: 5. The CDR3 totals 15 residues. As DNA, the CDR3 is TGTGCCAGCAGCCGAGTAACAGGGGGCACAGATACGCAGTATTTT. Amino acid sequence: CASSRVTGGTDTQYF.

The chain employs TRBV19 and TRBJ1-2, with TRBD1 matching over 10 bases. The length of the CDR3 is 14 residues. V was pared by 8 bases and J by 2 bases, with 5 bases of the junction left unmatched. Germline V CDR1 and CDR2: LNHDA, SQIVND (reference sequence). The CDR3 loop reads CASGTGVVNYGYTF. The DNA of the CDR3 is TGTGCCAGTGGGACAGGGGTCGTGAACTATGGCTACACCTTC.

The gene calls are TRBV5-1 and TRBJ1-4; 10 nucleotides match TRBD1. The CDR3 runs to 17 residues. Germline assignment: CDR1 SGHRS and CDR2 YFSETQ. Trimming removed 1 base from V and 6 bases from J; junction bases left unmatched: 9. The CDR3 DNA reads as TGCGCCAGCAGCTTGACCCTCCCCGGGACAGGGGATGAAAAACTGTTTTTT. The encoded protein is CASSLTLPGTGDEKLFF.

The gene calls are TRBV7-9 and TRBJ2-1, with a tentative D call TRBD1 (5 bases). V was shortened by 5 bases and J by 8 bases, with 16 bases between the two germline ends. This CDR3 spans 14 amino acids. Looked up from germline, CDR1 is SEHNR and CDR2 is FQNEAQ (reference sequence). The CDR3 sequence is CASSLRQLGDEQFF. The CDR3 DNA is TGTGCCAGCAGCCTTCGACAGTTAGGGGATGAGCAGTTCTTC.

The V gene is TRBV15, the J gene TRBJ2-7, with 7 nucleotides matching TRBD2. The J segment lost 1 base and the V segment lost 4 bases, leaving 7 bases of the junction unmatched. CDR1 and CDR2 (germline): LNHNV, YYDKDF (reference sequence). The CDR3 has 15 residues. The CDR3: CATSTSRGESYEQYF. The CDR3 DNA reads TGTGCCACCAGCACTTCTCGGGGGGAATCCTACGAGCAGTACTTC.

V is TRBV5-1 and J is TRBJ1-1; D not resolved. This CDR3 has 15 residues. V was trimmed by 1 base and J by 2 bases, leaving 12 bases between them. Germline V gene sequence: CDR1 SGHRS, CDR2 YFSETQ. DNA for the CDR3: TGCGCCAGCAGCTTGACGGGAACCACCAACACTGAAGCTTTCTTT. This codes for CASSLTGTTNTEAFF.

The CDR3 DNA reads as TGTGCCAGCAGCTTCGGACAGGCAGGCCATAATTCACCCCTCCACTTT. Its translation: CASSFGQAGHNSPLHF. This chain uses TRBV7-8 with TRBJ1-6, with 7 bases that match TRBD1. This CDR3 is 16 amino acids long. With 3 bases clipped from V and 5 bases from J, the junction kept 7 bases outside the gene matches. The germline V gene has CDR1 SGHVS and CDR2 FQNEAQ.

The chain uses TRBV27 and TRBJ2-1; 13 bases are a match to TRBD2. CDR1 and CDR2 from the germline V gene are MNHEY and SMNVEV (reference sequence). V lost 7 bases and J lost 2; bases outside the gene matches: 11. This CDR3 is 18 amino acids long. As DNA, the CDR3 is TGTGCCAGCACTGAACTAGCGGGGGGGCCTTTGCCCTACAATGAGCAGTTCTTC. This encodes CASTELAGGPLPYNEQFF.